This entry concerns a single T cell receptor (beta chain). The antigen remains unidentified. The sample comes from a study of CD8+CD57+ T cells in acquired aplastic anemia. Study details: Reads per healthy sample averaged around 10 million (CD4+) and 11 million to 14 million (CD8+).

According to the study, genomic DNA was the template for TCR beta VDJ and CDR3 profiling. One entry per CDR3 protein, called by TCRdb with MiXCR from the reads. The sample consists of over 40,000 distinct CDR3 sequences, around 73% of them appearing once. Study-wide points: Patients did not significantly differ from controls in CD8+ Simpson's diversity. Around 30 sequences, all CD8+ CDR3, were shared between patients and controls.

The ends were cut back, 8 bases at V and 1 base at J, with 17 bases in the middle. This CDR3 comprises 15 residues. The germline CDR1 and CDR2 sequences are KGHDR and SFDVKD. Material for sequencing was sorted CD4+, CD8+, or CD8+CD57+ T cells (not recorded which) from PBMCs. This chain links TRBV24-1 with TRBJ2-7; a weak D match, TRBD2 (5 bases). This TCR was recovered from a human donor in good health, serving as a control. For the CDR3, the DNA is TGTGCCACCACCCGAGGGCAGGTCCCTTCCTACGAGCAGTACTTC. Translated: CATTRGQVPSYEQYF.